These T cell receptor beta chains were read from a single sample in a study of blood T cell repertoires in COVID-19. Sequencing used immunoSEQ multiplex PCR; TCRdb keeps in-frame clones, though not all of them. Of fewer than 300,000 clones listed, approximately 82% are singletons. The sequenced sample consisted of peripheral blood. Every receptor here comes from an older man with acute or convalescent COVID-19. Each CDR3 is given without its conserved first and last residue. A clone size is listed for some rows: how often the clone was seen (once, few, many), or a class if it is expanded.

abundance	len	j_gene	v_gene	CDR3aa
-	14	TRBJ2-3	TRBV9	ASSGLAGVPTDTQY
-	11	TRBJ2-2	TRBV28	ASRGPNTGELF
-	14	TRBJ2-6	TRBV5-1	ASSPGRGPGANVLT
-	13	TRBJ1-4	TRBV6-5	ASSSPDRVAEKLF
once	13	TRBJ2-1	TRBV18	ASSQLPGGYNEQF
-	13	TRBJ2-3	TRBV28	ASSWTVGATDTQY
-	16	TRBJ2-5	TRBV7-2	ASTRAGGPAAAQETQY
-	12	TRBJ1-2	TRBV5-8	ASSLAGPNYGYT
-	10	TRBJ1-6	TRBV25-1	ASRGQNSPLH
-	13	TRBJ2-2	TRBV30	AWSAPGSTAGELF
-	10	TRBJ1-2	TRBV18	ASSVTGYGYT
-	10	TRBJ2-1	TRBV5-1	ASNTDYNEQF
-	11	TRBJ2-5	TRBV20-1	SASLTGEETQY
-	13	TRBJ1-1	TRBV9	ASSVSGQILTEAF
once	9	TRBJ2-5	TRBV11-2	ASSLDGRQY
-	13	TRBJ2-5	TRBV28	ASSNSRGAWETQY
-	13	TRBJ2-7	TRBV7-2	ASSPSAGVLYEQY
-	12	TRBJ2-5	TRBV5-4	ASNEVNGQETQY
-	15	TRBJ2-2	TRBV6-1	ASSERGNRVGTGELF
-	12	TRBJ2-2	TRBV2	ASSGTGKNGELF
-	12	TRBJ1-1	TRBV6-6	ASSQGTGGTEAF
-	14	TRBJ1-1	TRBV19	ASSADRVSWNTEAF